These 18 T cell receptor beta chains were all obtained from the same sample, sequenced in a study of CD8 T cells in ankylosing spondylitis. TCRdb fed the 5' RACE reads into MiXCR, producing one record per CDR3 protein. The table has roughly 280,000 distinct CDR3 sequences, roughly 20% seen once; the top ten hold under 8.5%. What was sequenced was blood, either unsorted or a sorted T cell fraction (not recorded which). The receptor source for this set is a male donor with ankylosing spondylitis or in good health (not recorded which).

In the case of this clonotype: A much bigger clone sits one base away, suggesting this may be a read error. The chain employs TRBV29-1 and TRBJ1-1; D gene uncertain. The V gene's germline CDR1 is SQVTM and CDR2 ANQGSEA. This CDR3 has 10 residues. Trimming pared 2 bases from V and 7 bases from J, leaving 5 bases between. CDR3 sequence (DNA): TGCAGCGTTGAACGGGTTGAAGCTTTCTTT. The encoded protein is CSVERVEAFF.

The CDR3 loop is CASSLSGLASNTGELFF. DNA for the CDR3: TGTGCCAGCAGCCTAAGTGGACTAGCGTCAAACACCGGGGAGCTGTTTTTT. V gene TRBV7-9 combines with J gene TRBJ2-2; TRBD2 matches at 9 bases. V dropped 5 bases and J dropped 2; count of bases not matched to a gene: 9. Germline assignment: CDR1 SEHNR and CDR2 FQNEAQ (reference sequence). The CDR3 is 17 residues long.

This clonotype occurred many times. The CDR3 here is CASSPTILAANEQFF. The CDR3 bases are TGCGCCAGCAGCCCGACTATTCTAGCGGCAAATGAGCAGTTCTTC. V and J are TRBV5-1 and TRBJ2-1, with 7 nucleotides matching TRBD2. The CDR3 length is 15 residues. Trimming at V came to 4 bases and at J to 7 bases, leaving 11 bases not matched to a gene. Germline CDR1 reads SGHRS; CDR2 reads YFSETQ.

The rearrangement links TRBV5-1 to TRBJ1-5; D is possibly TRBD1 (5 bases). V lost 2 bases and J lost 4, with 13 bases in between. Germline V gene sequence: CDR1 SGHRS, CDR2 YFSETQ. The CDR3 spans 15 residues. DNA of the CDR3: TGCGCCAGCAGCTTTGATGGGGGTAGGAATCAGCCCCAGCATTTT. Protein sequence: CASSFDGGRNQPQHF.

This clonotype was recorded at least ten times. CDR3 protein: CASSSKTSSTDTQYF. CDR3 nucleotide sequence: TGCGCCAGCAGCAGCAAGACTAGCTCCACAGATACGCAGTATTTT. The J gene is TRBJ2-3, the V gene TRBV5-1; 7 bases agree with TRBD2. The CDR3 consists of 15 residues. Germline V gives CDR1 SGHRS, CDR2 YFSETQ. The V and J ends lost 4 bases and 2 bases, in that order; junction bases with no gene match: 7.

This chain uses TRBV9 with TRBJ1-6; TRBD1 might be the D (6 bases). The V end lost 4 bases, the J end lost 9 bases, and 17 bases lay between the germline ends. The germline CDR1 and CDR2 sequences are SGDLS and YYNGEE. The CDR3 totals 15 residues. The CDR3 is CASSLSGALGSPLHF. CDR3 coding DNA: TGTGCCAGCAGCCTCTCGGGGGCGCTCGGTTCACCCCTCCACTTT.

This clonotype was detected ten times or more. This rearrangement joins TRBV20-1 to TRBJ2-3; D is ambiguous. V shed 2 bases and J shed 0 bases, with 6 bases lying between them. CDR1 DFQATT and CDR2 SNEGSKA come from the germline V gene (reference sequence). The CDR3 contains 13 residues. This chain's CDR3 is CSARIGSTDTQYF. CDR3 bases: TGCAGTGCTAGAATCGGAAGCACAGATACGCAGTATTTT.

The chain couples TRBV6-5 to TRBJ2-1; D is possibly TRBD2 (6 bases). CDR3 length: 16 amino acids. The V gene lost 4 bases and the J gene lost 0 bases, with 13 bases spanning the gap. The germline V gene encodes CDR1 MNHEY and CDR2 SVGAGI. DNA for the CDR3: TGTGCCAGCAGTTCCCTACTAGCAAGCTCCTACAATGAGCAGTTCTTC. Its translation is CASSSLLASSYNEQFF.

This clonotype was recorded a few times. This chain uses TRBV12-3 or TRBV12-4 with TRBJ1-3; 9 bases are shared with TRBD1. The CDR3 sequence is 16 residues long. Germline trimming cut 5 bases from V and 0 bases from J; bases unmatched to any gene: 5. CDR3: CASSTRQGVSGNTIYF. The CDR3 DNA reads TGTGCCAGCAGTACGAGACAGGGGGTCTCTGGAAACACCATATATTTT.

In its sample, this clonotype was seen a few times. This chain links TRBV3-1 with TRBJ2-2, with D tentatively TRBD2 (5 bases). This CDR3 is built from 17 residues. V was clipped by 0 bases and J by 2 bases, with 13 bases between them. The germline V gene has CDR1 LGHDT and CDR2 YNNKEL (reference sequence). CDR3 in DNA: TGTGCCAGCAGCCAAGATCGGGGAACTTTTAACACCGGGGAGCTGTTTTTT. Residues: CASSQDRGTFNTGELFF.

This clonotype was counted a few times. The chain links TRBV19 to TRBJ2-1, with no clear D. Germline CDR1 is LNHDA and CDR2 is SQIVND (reference sequence). The V gene lost 3 bases and the J gene lost 6 bases, with 18 bases spanning the gap. This CDR3 is built from 16 residues. In nucleotides, the CDR3 is TGTGCCAGTAGTATCTTTCGGGTTAAAGGATCCAATGAGCAGTTCTTC. Translating it yields CASSIFRVKGSNEQFF.

This sequence joins TRBV7-6 and TRBJ2-1, with 7 bases matching TRBD2. The CDR3 loop spans 14 amino acids. Germline V gene data show CDR1 as SGHVS and CDR2 as FNYEAQ. Trimming took 5 bases from V and 7 from J; bases not matched to a gene: 8. CDR3 bases: TGTGCCAGCAGCCCCCAGACTAGCCAGAATGAGCAGTTCTTC. Its protein is CASSPQTSQNEQFF.

In this sample, this clonotype turned up a few times. J is TRBJ1-5 and V is TRBV20-1; 7 bases fit TRBD1. V trimming: 5 bases; J trimming: 3 bases; junction bases outside the gene matches: 7. The germline V gene has CDR1 DFQATT and CDR2 SNEGSKA (reference sequence). The CDR3 loop spans 14 amino acids. This CDR3 is CSAGKTGNNQPQHF. CDR3 DNA: TGCAGTGCTGGTAAGACAGGGAACAATCAGCCCCAGCATTTT.

Only a few counts were recorded for this clonotype. The rearrangement joins TRBV2 to TRBJ2-3; 10 bases line up with TRBD2. The length of the CDR3 is 16 residues. Germline CDR1 is SNHLY and CDR2 is FYNNEI. Trimming at V came to 4 bases and at J to 3 bases, leaving 7 bases not matched to a gene. CDR3 sequence (DNA): TGTGCCAGCAGTGCTTTAGCGGGGGGCCTAACAGATACGCAGTATTTT. Its translation is CASSALAGGLTDTQYF.

The gene calls are TRBV12-3 or TRBV12-4 and TRBJ1-3, with D tentatively TRBD1 (5 bases). V was shortened by 1 base and J by 0 bases, with 25 bases between the two germline ends. This CDR3 is 21 amino acids long. CDR3 coding DNA: TGTGCCAGCAGTTTAGTGGGGACGCGGGCATTGGCCTCCAGCTCTGGAAACACCATATATTTT. This sequence encodes CASSLVGTRALASSSGNTIYF.

This clonotype was counted ten times or more. The chain couples TRBV20-1 to TRBJ1-3; no clear D. CDR1 DFQATT and CDR2 SNEGSKA come from the germline V gene (reference sequence). The CDR3 has 15 residues. V gave up 0 bases and J gave up 6 bases, with 15 bases separating them. In DNA form, the CDR3 reads TGCAGTGCTAGAGATGGATATAGTTTTGAAAACACCATATATTTT. Its translation: CSARDGYSFENTIYF.

J is TRBJ2-2 and V is TRBV27, with a tentative D call TRBD1 (6 bases). There are 15 residues in the CDR3. CDR1 and CDR2 from the germline V gene are MNHEY and SMNVEV (reference sequence). Trimming took off 4 bases at V and 0 bases at J, with 9 bases between the two ends. The CDR3 DNA reads as TGTGCCAGCAGTTCGGCAGGGGCGAACACCGGGGAGCTGTTTTTT. Protein sequence: CASSSAGANTGELFF.

J is TRBJ2-2 and V is TRBV24-1; the match to TRBD1 covers 8 bases. The CDR3 loop spans 18 amino acids. J was trimmed by 1 base and V by 3 bases; bases with no gene match: 9. Looked up from germline, CDR1 is KGHDR and CDR2 is SFDVKD. The CDR3 protein is CATSDRRWTGMNTGELFF. The CDR3 coding sequence is TGTGCCACCAGTGATCGACGATGGACAGGGATGAACACCGGGGAGCTGTTTTTT.